Listed below are T cell receptor beta chains from one sample, sequenced in a study of blood T cell repertoires in COVID-19. Measured with immunoSEQ multiplex PCR; TCRdb has only the in-frame clones, and not every one. The sample lists 70,000 to 95,000 clones, about 90% occurring once. What was sequenced was peripheral blood. These receptors all stem from a man aged 50-60 years with COVID-19, enrolled during active disease. The conserved cysteine and the conserved F or W are not part of the CDR3 here. The D gene is left open where the match is weak.

CDR3,V,J,D
ASSFSRTGSQPQH,TRBV7-2,TRBJ1-5,TRBD1
ASSLTSGGARETQY,TRBV5-1,TRBJ2-5,TRBD2
ASSLSGQNYGYT,TRBV27,TRBJ1-2,TRBD1
ASSLRGPSYNSPLH,TRBV27,TRBJ1-6,TRBD1
ASSYLAANTGELF,TRBV6-5,TRBJ2-2,.
ASSGTGGVEKLF,TRBV2,TRBJ1-4,TRBD1
AWSVRRGRPHPTEAF,TRBV30,TRBJ1-1,TRBD1
ASRPNQGINTEAF,TRBV5-4,TRBJ1-1,.
ASSIGTSNTGELF,TRBV2,TRBJ2-2,.
ASSSGEAGYT,TRBV7-9,TRBJ1-2,.
ASSPPGGVGGYT,TRBV18,TRBJ1-2,.
ASSFSGGGGTDTQY,TRBV11-2,TRBJ2-3,TRBD2
ASSPTGVGANVLT,TRBV27,TRBJ2-6,TRBD1
ASSVEGGNQPQH,TRBV19,TRBJ1-5,.
ASSYFPSGSYEQY,TRBV6-2/TRBV6-3,TRBJ2-7,TRBD2
ASSPGTGAQETQY,TRBV3-1/TRBV3-2,TRBJ2-5,TRBD1
ASSAKTGTYLTAF,TRBV25-1,TRBJ1-1,.
ASSYGGYTGELF,TRBV6-2/TRBV6-3,TRBJ2-2,.
ASSWGTGGNNSPLH,TRBV5-6,TRBJ1-6,TRBD1
ASRARGTANTEAF,TRBV4-2,TRBJ1-1,.
ASSWTGPPYEQY,TRBV27,TRBJ2-7,TRBD1
AWSRGQSNQPQH,TRBV30,TRBJ1-5,.
ASSAALGSGANVLT,TRBV11-2,TRBJ2-6,.
ASRGTGITLSNQPQH,TRBV19,TRBJ1-5,TRBD1
ASSFVRENEKLF,TRBV27,TRBJ1-4,.
ASSFPTTGVFTEAF,TRBV7-2,TRBJ1-1,TRBD1
ASRQPDTGYEQY,TRBV12-2,TRBJ2-7,.
ASRQGAGAGTEAF,TRBV11-2,TRBJ1-1,.
ASRRTLNTEAF,TRBV19,TRBJ1-1,.
ASSVEAGGLVETQY,TRBV9,TRBJ2-5,TRBD2
ASSPRGVGAGELF,TRBV3-1/TRBV3-2,TRBJ2-2,TRBD2
ASSLIQDISGPNYGYT,TRBV7-9,TRBJ1-2,.
ASRTREKLF,TRBV6-6,TRBJ1-4,.
ASSQEGGELF,TRBV28,TRBJ2-2,.
ASSPGLAAGYEQY,TRBV19,TRBJ2-7,TRBD2
ASRLGRTEAF,TRBV6-5,TRBJ1-1,.
ASSSARGGRTGELF,TRBV7-2,TRBJ2-2,.
ASSPPGTEYGYT,TRBV10-1,TRBJ1-2,TRBD1
ASGFGFNEQF,TRBV12-5,TRBJ2-1,.
ASNTGVNEQF,TRBV19,TRBJ2-1,TRBD1
ASSVVPSADTQY,TRBV9,TRBJ2-3,.
ASSPGTTNTEAF,TRBV2,TRBJ1-1,.
SGSGTAVEQF,TRBV29-1,TRBJ2-1,TRBD1
ASRAGANTGELF,TRBV6-5,TRBJ2-2,TRBD2